One sample yielded the 29 T cell receptor beta chains listed below, sequenced in a study of graft-versus-host responses after intestinal transplantation. This table comes from immunoSEQ multiplex PCR, and its TCRdb copy is limited to in-frame clones, with some not included. The sample lists about 8,600 clones, roughly 29% seen once, with around 4.9% in the top ten. The starting material was alloreactive CD4+ T cells from a mixed lymphocyte reaction culture, obtained before intestinal transplant. The subset denotes: CFSE-low proliferating T cells sorted from roughly six-day pre-transplant mixed lymphocyte reaction (GvH or HvG direction). Receptors originate from a human patient who received an intestinal transplant.

The J gene is TRBJ1-2, the V gene TRBV27; TRBD1 agrees at 7 bases. Germline CDR1 is MNHEY and CDR2 is SMNVEV (reference sequence). V lost 8 bases to trimming and J lost 2 bases; unmatched junction nucleotides: 8. There are 14 residues in the CDR3. CDR3 sequence reads: CASGLRGSNYGYTF. The CDR3 bases are TGTGCCAGCGGCCTCAGGGGGTCGAACTATGGCTACACCTTC.

The chain couples TRBV10-1 to TRBJ2-6; 8 nucleotides align to TRBD1. The CDR3 totals 18 residues. J lost 3 bases, V lost 3 bases, and 10 bases had no gene match. In germline, CDR1 is WNHNN, CDR2 SYGVQD (reference sequence). In DNA form, the CDR3 reads TGCGCCAGCAGTGAACGACAGGGGCTTGTCTGTGGGGCCAACGTCCTGACTTTC. Translating it yields CASSERQGLVCGANVLTF.

This chain joins TRBV6-5 and TRBJ2-4; 7 bases are shared with TRBD1. V lost 6 bases and J lost 4; bases outside the gene matches: 6. In germline, CDR1 is MNHEY, CDR2 SVGAGI. The CDR3 totals 14 residues. CDR3 bases: TGTGCCAGCAGAATCCTGGGACAGAAAAACATTCAGTACTTC. It translates to CASRILGQKNIQYF.

The chain's CDR3 is CASSYSSRAGDTQYF. For the CDR3, the DNA is TGTGCCAGCAGTTACTCGAGTAGGGCGGGGGATACGCAGTATTTT. The genes are TRBV6-5 and TRBJ2-3; weak D call: TRBD2 (6 bases). The CDR3 sequence is 15 residues long. Per the germline V gene, CDR1 is MNHEY and CDR2 is SVGAGI. V was trimmed by 0 bases and J by 6 bases, leaving 13 bases between them.

CDR3 DNA: TGCGCCAGCAGTGAAGGGGGCACTAATGAAAAACTGTTTTTT. Translating gives CASSEGGTNEKLFF. The chain joins TRBV10-1 to TRBJ1-4; TRBD1 matches 7 bases. The CDR3 covers 14 residues. The germline V gene encodes CDR1 WNHNN and CDR2 SYGVQD (reference sequence). V shed 3 bases and J 2 bases; nucleotides not matched to a gene: 0.

By its share, this clone is medium-sized. The rearrangement uses TRBV5-6 and TRBJ2-6; TRBD1 agrees at 7 bases. The CDR3 sequence is 15 residues long. Looked up from germline, CDR1 is SGHDT and CDR2 is YYEEEE. Trimming at V came to 6 bases and at J to 2 bases, leaving 5 bases not matched to a gene. The CDR3: CASTEGTAGANVLTF. The CDR3 DNA sequence: TGTGCCAGCACCGAAGGGACAGCTGGGGCCAACGTCCTGACTTTC.

This chain joins TRBV7-2 and TRBJ1-4, with 7 positions matching TRBD1. The CDR3 is 16 residues long. Trimming at V came to 1 base and at J to 8 bases, leaving 10 bases not matched to a gene. Germline V gives CDR1 SGHTA, CDR2 FQGNSA. The CDR3: CASSLGGTVVFEKLFF. The CDR3 DNA follows: TGTGCCAGCAGCTTAGGCGGGACAGTGGTTTTCGAAAAACTGTTTTTT.

This clone came up a few times. V gene TRBV6-1 combines with J gene TRBJ1-2, with TRBD1 identical over 9 bases. This CDR3 spans 15 amino acids. CDR1 is MNHNS and CDR2 is SASEGT in the germline V gene. Trimming removed 5 bases from V and 3 bases from J; junction bases left unmatched: 7. Here the CDR3 reads CASSLKQGADYGYTF. CDR3 coding DNA: TGTGCCAGCAGTCTCAAACAGGGGGCAGACTATGGCTACACCTTC.

This clone turned up a few times. The chain uses TRBV9 and TRBJ1-1; the D is unclear. Trimming took 0 bases from V and 1 from J, leaving 7 bases between them. The CDR3 extends over 14 amino acids. Germline V gene sequence: CDR1 SGDLS, CDR2 YYNGEE. CDR3 protein: CASSVVPRNTEAFF. The CDR3 DNA reads as TGTGCCAGCAGCGTAGTGCCGAGGAACACTGAAGCTTTCTTT.

In this sample, this clone turned up a few times. The genes are TRBV5-5 and TRBJ2-5, with D possibly matching TRBD2 (6 bases). Germline V gene sequence: CDR1 SGHKS, CDR2 YYEKEE (reference sequence). Trimming took 4 bases from V and 4 from J, leaving 14 bases between them. The CDR3 totals 14 residues. The chain's CDR3 is CASSARDSVETQYF. CDR3 bases: TGTGCCAGCAGCGCCCGGGACTCCGTAGAGACCCAGTACTTC.

The chain carries TRBV5-1 and TRBJ2-7; unclear D gene. The CDR3 runs 14 residues. V lost 0 bases and J 2 bases, leaving 9 bases between the germline ends. The germline V gene has CDR1 SGHRS and CDR2 YFSETQ. This CDR3 is CASSLVADPYEQYF. Written as DNA, the CDR3 is TGCGCCAGCAGCTTGGTGGCGGATCCCTACGAGCAGTACTTC.

This clone rates as large. This rearrangement joins TRBV5-6 to TRBJ2-7, with a possible D match to TRBD2 (5 bases). This CDR3 has 14 residues. The V end was cut by 0 bases, the J end by 4 bases, with 11 bases between. Germline values: CDR1 SGHDT, CDR2 YYEEEE. CDR3 residues: CASSLAGNSYEQYF. CDR3 DNA sequence: TGTGCCAGCAGCTTGGCCGGGAACTCATACGAGCAGTACTTC.

J is TRBJ2-3 and V is TRBV7-3, with 11 bases fitting TRBD2. After removal of 5 bases from V and 6 bases from J, the junction contained 7 bases not matched to a gene. Germline CDR1 SGHTA, CDR2 FQGTGA. The CDR3 spans 15 residues. The CDR3 DNA follows: TGTGCCAGCAGCCCCCGACTAGCGGGAAAGGATACGCAGTATTTT. Protein: CASSPRLAGKDTQYF.

In its sample, this clone was seen a few times. This chain uses TRBV11-1 with TRBJ2-3; possible D gene TRBD2, 5 bases. The germline V and J ends were trimmed by 1 base and 0 bases, with 8 bases remaining between them. Germline CDR1 is SGHAT and CDR2 is FQDESV (reference sequence). This CDR3 comprises 15 residues. The CDR3 is CASSLDGISTDTQYF. The CDR3 DNA is TGTGCCAGCAGCTTAGACGGGATTAGCACAGATACGCAGTATTTT.

As regards this clone: A far larger clone differs by one base, so this is likely a read error. This sample also contains other DNA sequences that code for the same CDR3. The CDR3 nucleotides are TGTGCCAGCAGCTTGACGAGGCACGGCTGGTCGTTGAACACTGAAGCTTTCTTT. It encodes CASSLTRHGWSLNTEAFF. The chain joins TRBV5-4 to TRBJ1-1, with D hard to call. The CDR3 is made up of 18 amino acids. The V and J ends lost 1 base and 0 bases respectively, with 19 bases between them. The germline V gene has CDR1 SGHNT and CDR2 YYREEE (reference sequence).

This clone is judged medium-sized. The rearrangement uses TRBV5-6 and TRBJ2-7; D might be TRBD1 (6 bases). In germline, CDR1 is SGHDT, CDR2 YYEEEE. CDR3 size: 12 residues. Trimming pared 3 bases from V and 7 bases from J, leaving 11 bases between. DNA for the CDR3: TGTGCCAGCAGCTGGGACAAGAGGGAGCAGTACTTC. This translates into CASSWDKREQYF. The entire variable domain, with the rest obtained from reference TRBV5-6 and TRBJ2-7, is as follows: DAGVTQSPTHLIKTRGQQVTLRCSPKSGHDTVSWYQQALGQGPQFIFQYYEEEERQRGNFPDRFSGHQFPNYSSELNVNALLLGDSALYLCASSWDKREQYFGPGTRLTVT.

This clone was seen a single time. This chain uses TRBV7-9 with TRBJ2-5, with TRBD2 matching 12 bases. The V segment lost 3 bases and the J segment 2 bases; nucleotides outside the gene matches: 7. Germline-derived CDR1 and CDR2 are SEHNR and FQNEAQ (reference sequence). The CDR3 extends over 17 amino acids. The DNA of the CDR3 is TGTGCCAGCAGCTTGTTCCTACTAGCGGGGGGACAAGAGACCCAGTACTTC. Translation: CASSLFLLAGGQETQYF.

The genes are TRBV10-2 and TRBJ1-2; D gene ambiguous. Trimming took 6 bases from V and 4 from J, leaving 9 bases between them. Germline loops: CDR1 WSHSY, CDR2 SAAADI. The CDR3 extends over 12 amino acids. CDR3 sequence (DNA): TGCGCCAGCAGAACCGATAGCTATGGCTACACCTTC. Its protein is CASRTDSYGYTF.

In this sample, this clone turned up a few times. The V gene is TRBV29-1, the J gene TRBJ2-3, with TRBD1 identical over 7 bases. CDR3 length: 14 amino acids. The V gene end was trimmed by 6 bases and the J gene end by 4 bases; junction bases not matched to a gene: 10. Germline V gives CDR1 SQVTM, CDR2 ANQGSEA. The CDR3 sequence is CSVEDRSGADTQYF. In DNA, the CDR3 is TGCAGCGTAGAGGACAGGTCTGGGGCAGATACGCAGTATTTT.

The J gene is TRBJ2-5, the V gene TRBV7-9; perhaps TRBD2 as D (5 bases). CDR1 and CDR2 from the germline V gene are SEHNR and FQNEAQ (reference sequence). V dropped 3 bases and J dropped 1 base, with 12 bases sitting between them. The CDR3 has 15 amino acids. CDR3 protein: CASSLGGYFQETQYF. The DNA of the CDR3 is TGTGCCAGCAGCTTGGGCGGGTACTTCCAAGAGACCCAGTACTTC.

This clone was recorded only once. The chain uses TRBV6-1 and TRBJ1-3; 10 nucleotides agree with TRBD1. Germline trimming cut 6 bases from V and 7 bases from J; bases unmatched to any gene: 6. Looked up from germline, CDR1 is MNHNS and CDR2 is SASEGT. The CDR3 runs 14 residues. This chain's CDR3 is CASREDRGKNTIYF. For the CDR3, the DNA is TGTGCCAGCAGGGAGGACAGGGGGAAGAACACCATATATTTT.

The J gene is TRBJ2-7, the V gene TRBV7-9, with D perhaps matching TRBD1 (6 bases). Trimming took 1 base from V and 3 from J, leaving 22 bases between them. The CDR3 covers 18 residues. Germline-derived CDR1 and CDR2 are SEHNR and FQNEAQ (reference sequence). As DNA, the CDR3 is TGTGCCAGCAGCTTAGAGTCTTGGGGGAACAGGGAAAACTACGAGCAGTACTTC. It codes for CASSLESWGNRENYEQYF.

The chain uses TRBV23-1 and TRBJ2-1, with TRBD1 as a possible D gene (6 bases). TRBV23-1 is classed as an ORF, of uncertain function. V gave up 5 bases and J gave up 5 bases, with 10 bases separating them. There are 13 residues in the CDR3. CDR3 loop: CASSSDSDNEQFF. The DNA of the CDR3 is TGCGCCAGCAGTTCGGACAGTGACAATGAGCAGTTCTTC.

This clone was picked up a small number of times. The J gene is TRBJ1-2, the V gene TRBV5-4, with 7 bases identical to TRBD1. The CDR3 is 13 residues long. The trim removed 0 bases at V and 10 bases at J, leaving 6 bases unmatched. CDR1 and CDR2 (germline): SGHNT, YYREEE (reference sequence). The CDR3 DNA follows: TGTGCCAGCAGCTTGGGACAGGGTTGGTCCTACACCTTC. Encoded protein: CASSLGQGWSYTF.

This clone was counted a few times. V usage is TRBV7-9 and J usage is TRBJ1-6; D gene ambiguous. The CDR3 has 13 amino acids. Germline V CDR1 and CDR2: SEHNR, FQNEAQ (reference sequence). Trimming cost V 4 bases and J 13 bases, with 14 bases left between them. The CDR3 is CASSSTGFAPLHF. The CDR3 nucleotides read TGTGCCAGCAGCTCTACCGGTTTCGCCCCCCTCCACTTT.

The gene calls are TRBV4-1 and TRBJ2-4, with 8 nucleotides matching TRBD2. The CDR3 runs 17 residues. Germline CDR1 reads MGHRA; CDR2 reads YSYEKL. With 1 base clipped from V and 0 bases from J, the junction kept 5 bases outside the gene matches. The CDR3 loop reads CASSQVVAGLAKNIQYF. CDR3 sequence (DNA): TGCGCCAGCAGCCAAGTAGTAGCGGGGCTAGCCAAAAACATTCAGTACTTC.

V is TRBV11-1 and J is TRBJ2-7, with a possible D match to TRBD1 (6 bases). Trimming cost V 5 bases and J 2 bases, with 16 bases left between them. Germline V gives CDR1 SGHAT, CDR2 FQDESV (reference sequence). The CDR3 spans 15 residues. The CDR3 here is CASSPRDTRTYEQYF. The CDR3 nucleotides read TGTGCCAGCAGCCCCCGGGACACTCGCACCTACGAGCAGTACTTC.

This chain connects TRBV29-1 to TRBJ2-3; possibly TRBD2 for D (5 bases). V lost 4 bases, J lost 7 bases, and 15 bases lay in between. The germline V gene has CDR1 SQVTM and CDR2 ANQGSEA. This CDR3 has 13 residues. CDR3 bases: TGCAGCGTTGTCAGGACTTACTACAATACGCAGTATTTT. Amino acid sequence: CSVVRTYYNTQYF.

This clone was detected only a few times. V usage is TRBV7-9 and J usage is TRBJ1-4; 8 nucleotides agree with TRBD1. This CDR3 has 14 amino acids. Trimming removed 5 bases from V and 8 bases from J; junction bases left unmatched: 7. Per germline, CDR1 SEHNR and CDR2 FQNEAQ (reference sequence). As DNA, the CDR3 is TGTGCCAGCAGCCCAGGACAGGGCTTCGAAAAACTGTTTTTT. Its translation is CASSPGQGFEKLFF.